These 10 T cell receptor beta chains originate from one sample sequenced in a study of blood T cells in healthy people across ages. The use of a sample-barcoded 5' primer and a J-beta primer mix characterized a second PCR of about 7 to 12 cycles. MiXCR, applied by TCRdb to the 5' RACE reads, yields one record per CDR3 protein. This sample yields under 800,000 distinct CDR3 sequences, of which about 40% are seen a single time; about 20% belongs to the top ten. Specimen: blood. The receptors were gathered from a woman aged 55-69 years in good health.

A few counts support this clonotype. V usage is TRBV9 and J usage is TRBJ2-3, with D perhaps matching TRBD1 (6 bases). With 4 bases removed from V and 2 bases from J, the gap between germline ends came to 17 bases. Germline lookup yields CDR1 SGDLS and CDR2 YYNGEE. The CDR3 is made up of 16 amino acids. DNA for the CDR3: TGTGCCAGCAGCTCCCGGGACAAAACCTCCACAGATACGCAGTATTTT. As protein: CASSSRDKTSTDTQYF.

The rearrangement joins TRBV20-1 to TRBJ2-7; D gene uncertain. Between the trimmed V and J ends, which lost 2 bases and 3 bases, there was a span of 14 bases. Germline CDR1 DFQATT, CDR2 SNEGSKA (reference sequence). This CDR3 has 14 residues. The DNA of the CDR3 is TGCAGTGCTAGACCCCCGACTCGGAACTACGAGCAGTACTTC. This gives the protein CSARPPTRNYEQYF.

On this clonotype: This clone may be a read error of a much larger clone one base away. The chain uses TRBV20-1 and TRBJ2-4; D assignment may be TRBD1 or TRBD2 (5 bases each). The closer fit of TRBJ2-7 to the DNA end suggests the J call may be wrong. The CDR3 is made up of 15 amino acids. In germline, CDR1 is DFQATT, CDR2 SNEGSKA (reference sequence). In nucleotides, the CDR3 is TGCAGTGCTAGAGATGAGGGACGGAGCCCCTACGAGCAGTACTTC. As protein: CSARDEGRSPYEQYF.

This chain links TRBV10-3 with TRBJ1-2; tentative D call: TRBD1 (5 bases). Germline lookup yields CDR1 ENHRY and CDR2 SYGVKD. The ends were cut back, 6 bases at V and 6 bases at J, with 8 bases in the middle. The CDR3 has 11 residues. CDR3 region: CAISPGNGYTF. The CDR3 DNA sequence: TGTGCCATCAGCCCAGGGAATGGCTACACCTTC.

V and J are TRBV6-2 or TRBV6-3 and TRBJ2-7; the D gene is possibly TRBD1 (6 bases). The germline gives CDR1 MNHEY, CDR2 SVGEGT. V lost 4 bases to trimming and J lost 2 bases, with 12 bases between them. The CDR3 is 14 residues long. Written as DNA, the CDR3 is TGTGCCAGCAGTTTCGCCGCAGGGGCCTACGAGCAGTACTTC. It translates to CASSFAAGAYEQYF.

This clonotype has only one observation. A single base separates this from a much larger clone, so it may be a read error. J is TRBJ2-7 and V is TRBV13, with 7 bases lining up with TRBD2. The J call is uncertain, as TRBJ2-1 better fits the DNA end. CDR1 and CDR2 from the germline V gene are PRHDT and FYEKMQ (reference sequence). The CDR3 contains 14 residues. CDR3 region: CASSYGGSSYEQFF. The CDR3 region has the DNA TGTGCCAGCAGCTACGGGGGGAGCTCCTACGAGCAGTTCTTC.

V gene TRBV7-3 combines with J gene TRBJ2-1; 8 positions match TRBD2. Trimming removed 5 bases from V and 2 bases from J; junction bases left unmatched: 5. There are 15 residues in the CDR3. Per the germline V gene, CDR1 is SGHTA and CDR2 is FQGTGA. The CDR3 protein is CASSLNSGTYNEQFF. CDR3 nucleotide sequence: TGTGCCAGCAGCCTCAATAGCGGGACCTACAATGAGCAGTTCTTC.

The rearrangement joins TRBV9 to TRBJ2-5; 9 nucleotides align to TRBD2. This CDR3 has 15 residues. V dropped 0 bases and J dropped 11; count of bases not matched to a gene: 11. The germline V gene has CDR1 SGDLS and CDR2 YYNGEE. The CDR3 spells CASSVGGGASNEQYF. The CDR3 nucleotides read TGTGCCAGCAGCGTAGGCGGGGGGGCTTCGAATGAGCAGTACTTC.

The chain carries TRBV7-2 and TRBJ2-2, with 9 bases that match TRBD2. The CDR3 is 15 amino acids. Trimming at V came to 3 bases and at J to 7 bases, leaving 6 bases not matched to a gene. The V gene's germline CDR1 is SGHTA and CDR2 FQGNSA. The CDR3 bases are TGTGCCAGCAGCTTGGCGGGACTAGCAGGCGGGGAGCTGTTTTTT. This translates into CASSLAGLAGGELFF.

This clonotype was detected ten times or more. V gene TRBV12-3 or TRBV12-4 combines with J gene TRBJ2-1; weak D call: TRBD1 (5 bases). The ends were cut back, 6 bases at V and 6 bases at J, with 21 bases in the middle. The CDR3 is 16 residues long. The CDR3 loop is CASSQDTSTWGNEQFF. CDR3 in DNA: TGTGCCAGCAGCCAGGACACCTCAACGTGGGGCAATGAGCAGTTCTTC.